The clone carrying this T cell receptor beta chain has just one count. As yet, its antigen is unknown. Exclusion of a patient followed from autoimmune disease history or systemic immunosuppression. Here immunoSEQ multiplex PCR was the method, and the copy in TCRdb shows in-frame clones only, minus some. The table records about 60,000 clones, around 83% of them present only once. The sample belongs to a study of OX40 agonist ivuxolimab in advanced cancers. Overall study findings and caveats: Certain nonresponding patients likewise had low normalized T-cell clonal expansion. Averaging showed that CD8+ T cells had more expanded clones than CD4+ did.

Germline V lookup: CDR1 SQVTM, CDR2 ANQGSEA. V gave up 7 bases and J gave up 2 bases; unmatched junction bases: 2. The CDR3 runs 13 residues. This material consisted of CD4+ or CD8+ T cells sorted from blood, taken in a trial of the OX40 agonist ivuxolimab. This clonotype was sampled from an adult with an advanced solid tumor such as melanoma, head and neck, liver or kidney cancer. The chain is built from TRBV29-1 and TRBJ2-3, with 11 bases lining up with TRBD2. The DNA of the CDR3 is TGCAGCGCGACTAGCGGGACCACAGATACGCAGTATTTT. Translating it yields CSATSGTTDTQYF.